This TCR beta chain was recorded in a study of HIV-infected children after antiretroviral therapy interruption. The sample's treatment: PENTA 11 planned treatment interruption arm or continuous ART arm. RNA-based 3' RACE libraries used unique molecular identifiers. TCRdb processed the 3' RACE reads anew with MiXCR; each CDR3 protein has one entry. The table lists about 89,000 distinct CDR3 sequences, around 6.9% of them singletons, with about 1.1% in the top ten. Germline V lookup: CDR1 SGHTA, CDR2 FQGNSA. CDR3 length equals 15 residues. V shed 4 bases, J shed 5 bases, and the junction held 6 bases outside the gene matches.

The sequence came from a pool of human donors with HIV. This chain joins TRBV7-2 and TRBJ2-7, with 12 bases identical to TRBD2. This specimen consisted of CD45RA+ CD4+ T cells from PBMCs, pooled from several time points, obtained from a donor given antiretroviral therapy, either interrupted or continuous. Subset: naive CD4+ CD45RA+ CD45RO- T cells. The CDR3 reads CASSSASGGAHEQYF. DNA for the CDR3: TGTGCCAGCAGCTCCGCTAGCGGGGGGGCCCACGAGCAGTACTTC.